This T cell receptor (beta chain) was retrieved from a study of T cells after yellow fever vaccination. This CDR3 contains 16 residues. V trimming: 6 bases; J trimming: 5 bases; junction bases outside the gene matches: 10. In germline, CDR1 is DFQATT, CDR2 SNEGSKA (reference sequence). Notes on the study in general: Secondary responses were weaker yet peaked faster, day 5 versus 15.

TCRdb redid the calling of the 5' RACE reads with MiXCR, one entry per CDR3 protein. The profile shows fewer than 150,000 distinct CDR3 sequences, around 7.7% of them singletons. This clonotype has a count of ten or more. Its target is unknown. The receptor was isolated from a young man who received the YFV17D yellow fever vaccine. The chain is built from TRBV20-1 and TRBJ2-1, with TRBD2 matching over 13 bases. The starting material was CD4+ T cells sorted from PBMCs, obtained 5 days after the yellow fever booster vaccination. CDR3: CSATRTSGRTHNEQFF. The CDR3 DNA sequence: TGCAGTGCCACCCGGACTAGCGGGAGAACACACAATGAGCAGTTCTTC.